These 17 T cell receptor beta chains came from one sample sequenced in a study of blood T cell repertoires in COVID-19. Generated by immunoSEQ multiplex PCR, the TCRdb table keeps only in-frame clones and is missing some. Of fewer than 150,000 clones detected, approximately 86% appear once; the ten largest clones hold approximately 0.81%. The sequenced sample was peripheral blood. The receptors here all came from a woman in her fifties or sixties with active or convalescent COVID-19.

The CDR3 spells CASSERRVQPQHF. Here the CDR3 DNA reads TGTGCCAGCAGTGAGAGACGGGTCCAGCCCCAGCATTTT. This chain connects TRBV2 to TRBJ1-5; no clear D gene. V lost 3 bases, J lost 7 bases, and 10 bases lay in between. The germline V gene has CDR1 SNHLY and CDR2 FYNNEI. The CDR3 extends over 13 amino acids.

This chain links TRBV7-2 with TRBJ1-2; TRBD1 might be the D (6 bases). CDR3 size: 13 residues. The V end lost 5 bases, the J end lost 2 bases, and 9 bases lay between the germline ends. The germline V gene has CDR1 SGHTA and CDR2 FQGNSA. CDR3 nucleotide sequence: TGTGCCAGCAGCACAGACAGGAACTATGGCTACACCTTC. This encodes CASSTDRNYGYTF.

The chain combines TRBV7-2 with TRBJ2-2; TRBD1 agrees at 7 bases. The CDR3 covers 16 residues. Looked up from germline, CDR1 is SGHTA and CDR2 is FQGNSA. V shed 5 bases and J 1 base; nucleotides not matched to a gene: 7. The CDR3 coding sequence is TGTGCCAGCAGCCCCCCAGGGGGTCTGAACACCGGGGAGCTGTTTTTT. Encoded protein: CASSPPGGLNTGELFF.

V usage is TRBV4-3 and J usage is TRBJ1-5; 7 bases align to TRBD1. Germline V gene data show CDR1 as LGHNA and CDR2 as YSLEER. This CDR3 comprises 15 residues. Losses at the gene ends were 1 base for V and 2 bases for J; bases not matched to a gene: 2. The CDR3 sequence is CASSQGQGRNQPQHF. The CDR3 nucleotides read TGCGCCAGCAGCCAAGGACAGGGACGCAATCAGCCCCAGCATTTT.

V gene TRBV6-5 combines with J gene TRBJ2-2; D gene ambiguous. The V gene's germline CDR1 is MNHEY and CDR2 SVGAGI. V was pared by 2 bases and J by 6 bases, with 10 bases between. The CDR3 length is 14 residues. CDR3 sequence: CASSYEWSPGELFF. CDR3 nucleotide sequence: TGTGCCAGCAGTTACGAGTGGTCCCCCGGGGAGCTGTTTTTT.

The V and J genes are TRBV24-1 and TRBJ2-3; the match to TRBD2 covers 9 bases. Germline lookup yields CDR1 KGHDR and CDR2 SFDVKD. The CDR3 extends over 16 amino acids. V trimming: 4 bases; J trimming: 0 bases; junction bases outside the gene matches: 4. This CDR3 is CATSDLAGTSTDTQYF. The CDR3 bases are TGTGCCACCAGTGACCTAGCGGGAACTAGCACAGATACGCAGTATTTT.

V and J are TRBV28 and TRBJ1-5, with no clear D. Trimming pared 5 bases from V and 3 bases from J, leaving 23 bases between. Germline CDR1 and CDR2: MDHEN and SYDVKM. This CDR3 contains 18 residues. The CDR3 protein is CASSHLRLEGSANQPQHF. CDR3 bases: TGTGCCAGCAGTCACCTACGCTTGGAGGGTTCGGCCAATCAGCCCCAGCATTTT.

V gene TRBV5-6 combines with J gene TRBJ1-5, with 9 nucleotides matching TRBD1. In germline, CDR1 is SGHDT, CDR2 YYEEEE. V lost 1 base, J lost 3 bases, and 8 bases stayed unmatched. The CDR3 is 17 residues long. CDR3: CASSLRAQGAPNQPQHF. The CDR3, as DNA: TGTGCCAGCAGCTTGAGGGCACAGGGGGCCCCCAATCAGCCCCAGCATTTT.

The CDR3 sequence: CACRYPGTGIQETQYF. In DNA form, the CDR3 reads TGTGCCTGCCGATACCCCGGGACAGGGATCCAAGAGACCCAGTACTTC. The chain is built from TRBV30 and TRBJ2-5; 9 nucleotides align to TRBD1. In germline, CDR1 is GTSNPN, CDR2 SVGIG (reference sequence). This CDR3 comprises 16 residues. Trimming cost V 6 bases and J 1 base; bases outside gene matches: 12.

V gene TRBV6-5 combines with J gene TRBJ1-5; no clear D. Deletions cut 5 bases from V and 0 bases from J, with 11 bases between. Per germline, CDR1 MNHEY and CDR2 SVGAGI. The CDR3 covers 15 residues. CDR3: CASSPSPYSNQPQHF. CDR3 in DNA: TGTGCCAGCAGTCCGAGTCCCTATAGCAATCAGCCCCAGCATTTT.

The CDR3 spells CASSYPPGLAGVKGGELFF. Here the CDR3 DNA reads TGTGCCAGCAGCTACCCCCCCGGCCTAGCGGGAGTCAAGGGCGGGGAGCTGTTTTTT. This sequence joins TRBV5-6 and TRBJ2-2; 10 nucleotides align to TRBD2. J gave up 7 bases and V 3 bases, and 18 bases lay outside the gene matches. This CDR3 is 19 amino acids long. CDR1 and CDR2 from the germline V gene are SGHDT and YYEEEE.

This chain uses TRBV28 with TRBJ2-3; D might be TRBD2 (6 bases). Trimming took 7 bases from V and 3 from J, leaving 26 bases between them. From germline, CDR1 is MDHEN and CDR2 SYDVKM. The CDR3 consists of 18 residues. CDR3 sequence: CASIPGVAVSSLTDTQYF. As DNA, the CDR3 is TGTGCCAGCATCCCTGGGGTAGCGGTCTCCTCCCTGACAGATACGCAGTATTTT.

The chain combines TRBV28 with TRBJ2-7; TRBD2 might be the D (6 bases). The V gene lost 6 bases and the J gene lost 5 bases, with 14 bases spanning the gap. The CDR3 sequence is 13 residues long. Germline V CDR1 and CDR2: MDHEN, SYDVKM. The CDR3 DNA is TGTGCCAGCAGCCCCTTGACTAGGAACGAGCAGTACTTC. Amino acid sequence: CASSPLTRNEQYF.

The rearrangement joins TRBV30 to TRBJ1-3; no clear D gene. V lost 4 bases and J lost 0, with 13 bases in between. The CDR3 extends over 15 amino acids. Germline assignment: CDR1 GTSNPN and CDR2 SVGIG (reference sequence). For the CDR3, the DNA is TGTGCCTGGACCCGAGATACTTCCTCTGGAAACACCATATATTTT. Its protein is CAWTRDTSSGNTIYF.

The rearrangement links TRBV19 to TRBJ1-2; D is perhaps TRBD1 (6 bases). The V and J ends lost 6 bases and 8 bases respectively, with 16 bases between them. The CDR3 length is 13 residues. Germline-derived CDR1 and CDR2 are LNHDA and SQIVND (reference sequence). The chain's CDR3 is CASREGGGLGYTF. The CDR3 nucleotides read TGTGCCAGTAGGGAAGGGGGTGGCCTCGGCTACACCTTC.

J is TRBJ1-6 and V is TRBV11-2; no definite D call. V dropped 4 bases and J dropped 2 bases, with 12 bases sitting between them. This CDR3 is 16 amino acids long. CDR1 is SGHAT, CDR2 FQNNGV, per germline. The CDR3 DNA reads as TGTGCCAGCAGCTACGGGGAGGCCCCCTATAATTCACCCCTCCACTTT. Translated: CASSYGEAPYNSPLHF.

This clone was picked up a small number of times. CDR3 sequence: CASSQPTGVVLDQPQHF. The CDR3 DNA follows: TGTGCCAGCAGTCAACCGACAGGGGTGGTATTGGATCAGCCCCAGCATTTT. This rearrangement joins TRBV28 to TRBJ1-5; 8 nucleotides match TRBD1. V was clipped by 5 bases and J by 5 bases; unmatched bases: 14. The CDR3 is 17 residues long. Looked up from germline, CDR1 is MDHEN and CDR2 is SYDVKM.